The entry below describes one T cell receptor (beta chain). Its antigen is currently unknown. The data are from a study of T-cell memory formation after mild COVID-19. Study observations and caveats: Among clones contracting day 15 to 85, CD4/CD8 was balanced, whereas later expanders leaned CD4+.

TCRdb reanalysed the 5' RACE reads using MiXCR and keeps one entry per CDR3 protein. The sample shows around 250,000 distinct CDR3 sequences, approximately 10% of them seen only once. The CDR3 totals 13 residues. V was pared by 8 bases and J by 4 bases, with 9 bases between. Germline V gene data show CDR1 as SEHNR and CDR2 as FQNEAQ (reference sequence). The TCR comes from a man aged 18 to 30 who had mild COVID-19 (a few samples of this study predate the infection). Cell type and time point are not known. The material sequenced was PBMCs or a T cell subset sorted from them (not recorded which). J is TRBJ1-6 and V is TRBV7-9; D is uncertain. CDR3 in amino acids: CASAGPYNSPLHF. In DNA form, the CDR3 reads TGTGCCAGCGCCGGGCCGTATAATTCACCCCTCCACTTT.